The entry below gives a single TCR beta chain sequence along with its context. Its antigen is unidentified. Germline and junction disagree at one end, which may indicate a read error. This specimen belongs to a study of T cell repertoires and HLA-DP antigens. This CDR3 contains 10 residues. Germline CDR1 is SQVTM and CDR2 is ANQGSEA. The primer mix covered 54 TRBV segments and 13 TRBJ segments. Using immunoSEQ multiplex PCR, the repertoire was profiled, and TCRdb retains in-frame clones only, with some absent. This sample has about 89,000 clones, with roughly 86% found just once. Findings and caveats of the study: No separate analysis of naive versus memory CD4+ cells was done.

The TCR sequence derives from a man aged 45-65 years in good health and CMV-seronegative. Input material: CD4+ T cells from PBMCs. The V and J genes are TRBV29-1 and TRBJ2-1; tentatively, D is TRBD2 (7 bases). In DNA form, the CDR3 reads TGTGCGGGGGCTTACAATGAGCAGTTCTTC. This codes for CAGAYNEQFF.